These 26 T cell receptor beta chains were all obtained from the same sample, sequenced in a study of blood T cell repertoires in COVID-19 (dated by TCRdb to 2018 to 2021). The protocol used for the library was the immunoSEQ multiplex PCR assay. TCRdb limited this immuneACCESS table to in-frame rearrangements with V and J called. A share of clones is missing; checked studies link under half to unresolved V genes, and the rest is unexplained. This sample lists about 120,000 clones; 75% to 85% were detected once. The top ten clonotypes cover 3% to 4.5% of the sample. The sequenced sample was peripheral blood. The receptors stem from a woman older than 75 with acute or convalescent COVID-19.

This chain uses TRBV5-1 with TRBJ2-1, with TRBD2 matching over 8 bases. Losses at the gene ends were 4 bases for V and 13 bases for J; bases not matched to a gene: 7. Germline lookup yields CDR1 SGHRS and CDR2 YFSETQ. The CDR3 runs to 12 residues. CDR3 residues: CASSDPGTSQFF. The CDR3 DNA follows: TGCGCCAGCAGCGATCCGGGGACTAGTCAGTTCTTC.

This clone was observed a single time. This sequence joins TRBV5-1 and TRBJ1-5, with a weak D call TRBD1 (5 bases). Germline assignment: CDR1 SGHRS and CDR2 YFSETQ. The CDR3 spans 13 residues. V shed 0 bases and J shed 6 bases, with 7 bases lying between them. CDR3 DNA: TGCGCCAGCAGCTTGGAGGGGTCTCAGCCCCAGCATTTT. Protein: CASSLEGSQPQHF.

CDR3 sequence reads: CASSPRLAGTYEQYF. Here the CDR3 DNA reads TGTGCCAGCAGCCCAAGACTAGCGGGGACCTACGAGCAGTACTTC. V gene TRBV28 combines with J gene TRBJ2-7; TRBD2 agrees at 11 bases. V gave up 6 bases and J gave up 2 bases; unmatched junction bases: 6. The germline CDR1 and CDR2 sequences are MDHEN and SYDVKM. This CDR3 contains 15 residues. The variable domain in full, completed from reference TRBV28 and TRBJ2-7, reads DVKVTQSSRYLVKRTGEKVFLECVQDMDHENMFWYRQDPGLGLRLIYFSYDVKMKEKGDIPEGYSVSREKKERFSLILESASTNQTSMYLCASSPRLAGTYEQYFGPGTRLTVT.

V is TRBV2 and J is TRBJ2-4; D is perhaps TRBD2 (7 bases). The CDR3 totals 13 residues. Deletions cut 7 bases from V and 6 bases from J, with 13 bases between. CDR1 is SNHLY, CDR2 FYNNEI, per germline. The CDR3 protein is CASKEGGANIQYF. The CDR3 region has the DNA TGTGCCAGCAAGGAGGGGGGGGCAAACATTCAGTACTTC.

The J gene is TRBJ2-2, the V gene TRBV7-2; 9 bases fit TRBD2. The germline gives CDR1 SGHTA, CDR2 FQGNSA. V gave up 1 base and J gave up 7 bases; unmatched junction bases: 7. The CDR3 spans 16 residues. Here the CDR3 reads CASSLEGGRAGGELFF. DNA of the CDR3: TGTGCCAGCAGCTTAGAGGGCGGGAGGGCCGGCGGGGAGCTGTTTTTT.

The V call is TRBV15, the J call TRBJ2-7; 15 positions match TRBD2. J was trimmed by 6 bases and V by 0 bases; bases with no gene match: 9. CDR1 and CDR2 (germline): LNHNV, YYDKDF (reference sequence). This CDR3 has 18 amino acids. In DNA, the CDR3 is TGTGCCACCAGCAGAGATCAGATCGGACTAGCGGGAGGGAGCGAGCAGTACTTC. This gives the protein CATSRDQIGLAGGSEQYF. Combining the CDR3 with reference TRBV15 and TRBJ2-7 gives the whole variable domain DAMVIQNPRYQVTQFGKPVTLSCSQTLNHNVMYWYQQKSSQAPKLLFHYYDKDFNNEADTPDNFQSRRPNTSFCFLDIRSPGLGDTAMYLCATSRDQIGLAGGSEQYFGPGTRLTVT.

The J gene is TRBJ1-1, the V gene TRBV27; D is possibly TRBD1 (6 bases). CDR3 size: 19 residues. V dropped 5 bases and J dropped 2 bases, with 27 bases sitting between them. CDR1 MNHEY and CDR2 SMNVEV come from the germline V gene (reference sequence). The CDR3 DNA reads as TGTGCCAGCAGTCTCCGAATCTCCTCACAGGGATGGGCCAACACTGAAGCTTTCTTT. This codes for CASSLRISSQGWANTEAFF.

V gene TRBV7-6 combines with J gene TRBJ1-2, with 10 positions matching TRBD1. From germline, CDR1 is SGHVS and CDR2 FNYEAQ. Trimming removed 3 bases from V and 6 bases from J; junction bases left unmatched: 7. The CDR3 spans 15 residues. The CDR3 loop reads CASSFSTGTGDGYTF. The DNA for the CDR3 is TGTGCCAGCAGCTTCAGTACCGGGACAGGGGATGGCTACACCTTC. The variable domain in full, with the rest retrieved from reference TRBV7-6 and TRBJ1-2, is GAGVSQSPRYKVTKRGQDVALRCDPISGHVSLYWYRQALGQGPEFLTYFNYEAQQDKSGLPNDRFSAERPEGSISTLTIQRTEQRDSAMYRCASSFSTGTGDGYTFGSGTRLTVV.

The chain is built from TRBV7-3 and TRBJ2-7; D is unresolved. Germline CDR1 SGHTA, CDR2 FQGTGA. The CDR3 has 12 amino acids. The V gene lost 4 bases and the J gene lost 6 bases, with 10 bases spanning the gap. As DNA, the CDR3 is TGTGCCAGCAGCTCAGGATCCGGCGAGCAGTACTTC. Its protein is CASSSGSGEQYF.

This clone was seen only once. The rearrangement uses TRBV11-3 and TRBJ2-3; 15 bases align to TRBD2. J gave up 6 bases and V 1 base, and 5 bases lay outside the gene matches. The CDR3 loop spans 17 amino acids. Germline CDR1 is SGHNT and CDR2 is YENEEA. The CDR3 here is CASSLGTSGRAEDTQYF. The CDR3 DNA sequence: TGTGCCAGCAGCTTAGGGACTAGCGGGAGGGCCGAGGATACGCAGTATTTT.

The chain employs TRBV2 and TRBJ2-2, with 7 bases matching TRBD1. CDR3 length equals 14 residues. Germline trimming cut 5 bases from V and 6 bases from J; bases unmatched to any gene: 6. Germline V gives CDR1 SNHLY, CDR2 FYNNEI. The CDR3 DNA follows: TGTGCCAGCAGTAGGGACAGCCCGGCCGGGGAGCTGTTTTTT. Translated: CASSRDSPAGELFF.

The chain joins TRBV7-7 to TRBJ2-5; TRBD2 matches at 7 bases. Looked up from germline, CDR1 is SSHAT and CDR2 is FNYEAQ (reference sequence). The CDR3 has 14 amino acids. The trim removed 1 base at V and 1 base at J, leaving 0 bases unmatched. CDR3 residues: CASSLGGGQETQYF. CDR3 in DNA: TGTGCCAGCAGCTTAGGGGGGGGCCAAGAGACCCAGTACTTC.

J is TRBJ1-1 and V is TRBV6-5; D might be TRBD1 (5 bases). Germline V gene lookup returns CDR1 MNHEY and CDR2 SVGAGI. Trimming shortened V by 8 bases and J by 6 bases, and 16 bases separated the two germline ends. CDR3 size: 13 residues. The CDR3 DNA follows: TGTGCCAGCGGGGGGGGGATTGGAGCTGAAGCTTTCTTT. It is translated as CASGGGIGAEAFF.

V and J are TRBV18 and TRBJ2-2; TRBD2 agrees at 9 bases. From germline, CDR1 is KGHSH and CDR2 LQKENI. V lost 1 base to trimming and J lost 0 bases; unmatched junction nucleotides: 3. This CDR3 has 17 residues. In DNA form, the CDR3 reads TGTGCCAGCTCACCACAGATAGCGGGGGCGAACACCGGGGAGCTGTTTTTT. This translates into CASSPQIAGANTGELFF.

For the CDR3, the DNA is TGTGCCAGCAGCGTGGGTGACGGGGGGAGTGGTGAAAAACTGTTTTTT. Protein product: CASSVGDGGSGEKLFF. The gene calls are TRBV9 and TRBJ1-4, with TRBD1 as a possible D gene (5 bases). Trimming pared 2 bases from V and 7 bases from J, leaving 18 bases between. Germline assignment: CDR1 SGDLS and CDR2 YYNGEE. The CDR3 is 16 amino acids.

This clone was counted once. V and J are TRBV7-3 and TRBJ2-3; TRBD2 matches 9 bases. Per the germline V gene, CDR1 is SGHTA and CDR2 is FQGTGA. The CDR3 is made up of 15 amino acids. With V trimmed by 2 bases and J by 3 bases, 3 bases remained unmatched. The CDR3 loop reads CASSLDSGRTDTQYF. In DNA form, the CDR3 reads TGTGCCAGCAGCTTAGACAGCGGGAGGACAGATACGCAGTATTTT.

This clone was recorded only once. This chain uses TRBV19 with TRBJ1-3, with D hard to call. Per the germline V gene, CDR1 is LNHDA and CDR2 is SQIVND (reference sequence). Trimming took off 1 base at V and 3 bases at J, with 10 bases between the two ends. The CDR3 loop spans 15 amino acids. The CDR3 sequence is CASSIVGRLGNTIYF. The CDR3 bases are TGTGCCAGTAGTATAGTCGGCAGACTTGGAAACACCATATATTTT.

This chain links TRBV28 with TRBJ1-1, with a weak D call TRBD1 (6 bases). In germline, CDR1 is MDHEN, CDR2 SYDVKM. The ends were cut back, 7 bases at V and 11 bases at J, with 17 bases in the middle. The CDR3 loop spans 12 amino acids. The CDR3 region has the DNA TGTGCCAGCAAGATGTCCGGGACACGGGCTTTCTTT. Its protein is CASKMSGTRAFF. Full variable domain (remainder filled in from reference TRBV28 and TRBJ1-1): DVKVTQSSRYLVKRTGEKVFLECVQDMDHENMFWYRQDPGLGLRLIYFSYDVKMKEKGDIPEGYSVSREKKERFSLILESASTNQTSMYLCASKMSGTRAFFGQGTRLTVV.

This clone was seen once. This sequence joins TRBV15 and TRBJ1-4; 10 nucleotides align to TRBD1. Looked up from germline, CDR1 is LNHNV and CDR2 is YYDKDF (reference sequence). V lost 3 bases to trimming and J lost 7 bases; unmatched junction nucleotides: 5. The CDR3 runs 15 residues. The CDR3 loop is CATSSRTGGTEKLFF. DNA of the CDR3: TGTGCCACCAGCAGCCGGACAGGGGGGACTGAAAAACTGTTTTTT.

V and J are TRBV28 and TRBJ2-1; D might be TRBD1 (6 bases). Germline V gene data show CDR1 as MDHEN and CDR2 as SYDVKM. The CDR3 is 14 amino acids. The V end lost 4 bases, the J end lost 8 bases, and 15 bases lay between the germline ends. The CDR3 nucleotides read TGTGCCAGCAGTTATGCGAGAGGGGGTGATGAGCAGTTCTTC. Amino acid sequence: CASSYARGGDEQFF.

The chain carries TRBV6-5 and TRBJ1-1; D is possibly TRBD1 (5 bases). The V gene's germline CDR1 is MNHEY and CDR2 SVGAGI. The CDR3 extends over 14 amino acids. Trimming pared 6 bases from V and 3 bases from J, leaving 14 bases between. CDR3 residues: CASRLQEIYTEAFF. CDR3 sequence (DNA): TGTGCCAGCAGATTACAGGAAATCTACACTGAAGCTTTCTTT.

The V gene is TRBV6-1, the J gene TRBJ2-7, with TRBD2 as a possible D gene (6 bases). V was clipped by 0 bases and J by 7 bases, with 19 bases between them. There are 16 residues in the CDR3. Germline CDR1 is MNHNS and CDR2 is SASEGT. In DNA form, the CDR3 reads TGTGCCAGCAGTGAAGCGCTAGGGGCGGGGAGCACTGAGCAGTACTTC. This codes for CASSEALGAGSTEQYF.

The gene calls are TRBV29-1 and TRBJ2-3, with D maybe TRBD2 (5 bases). This CDR3 comprises 14 residues. V dropped 7 bases and J dropped 4 bases, with 18 bases sitting between them. Germline CDR1 is SQVTM and CDR2 is ANQGSEA. CDR3 bases: TGCAGCGCCCTCGGAGCAGGAGGCCCAGATACGCAGTATTTT. Translation gives CSALGAGGPDTQYF.

The V and J genes are TRBV18 and TRBJ1-1; D remains unclear. Deletions cut 6 bases from V and 2 bases from J, with 16 bases between. Per germline, CDR1 KGHSH and CDR2 LQKENI. The length of the CDR3 is 15 residues. The CDR3 nucleotides are TGTGCCAGCTCTCGCTCCCCGGAGGGAAACACTGAAGCTTTCTTT. Residues: CASSRSPEGNTEAFF.

DNA of the CDR3: TGTGCCAGCGACAGGGGGCACTCTGGAAACACCATATATTTT. It encodes CASDRGHSGNTIYF. This chain uses TRBV2 with TRBJ1-3; TRBD1 aligns across 10 bases. The ends lost 8 bases at V and 0 bases at J; junction bases unmatched: 1. The CDR3 runs 14 residues. Germline V gene sequence: CDR1 SNHLY, CDR2 FYNNEI. The entire variable domain, with the rest obtained from reference TRBV2 and TRBJ1-3, is as follows: EPEVTQTPSHQVTQMGQEVILRCVPISNHLYFYWYRQILGQKVEFLVSFYNNEISEKSEIFDDQFSVERPDGSNFTLKIRSTKLEDSAMYFCASDRGHSGNTIYFGEGSWLTVV.

The J gene is TRBJ2-5, the V gene TRBV5-1; TRBD1 agrees at 7 bases. The germline V gene has CDR1 SGHRS and CDR2 YFSETQ. The CDR3 consists of 14 residues. The trim removed 4 bases at V and 2 bases at J, leaving 5 bases unmatched. CDR3 sequence (DNA): TGCGCCAGCAGCGACCCGGGACAGCAAGAGACCCAGTACTTC. Translated: CASSDPGQQETQYF.